These 27 T cell receptor beta chains were all obtained from the same sample, sequenced in a study of control samples from healthy donors and cancer patients. Method: immunoSEQ multiplex PCR; TCRdb's copy keeps in-frame clones and lacks some. The sample comprises roughly 100,000 clones, under 95% of which are singletons, and 2% to 2.5% rests with the top ten. Sample: blood. These receptors were taken from a woman between 18 and 29 years old in good health.

The J gene is TRBJ1-5, the V gene TRBV12-3 or TRBV12-4; the D gene is possibly TRBD1 (5 bases). The CDR3 spans 13 residues. Deletions cut 3 bases from V and 4 bases from J, with 7 bases between. CDR3 coding DNA: TGTGCCAGCAGTTTTGAGGGGAATCAGCCCCAGCATTTT. This codes for CASSFEGNQPQHF.

In this sample, this clone turned up once. The chain combines TRBV11-2 with TRBJ2-3, with 7 bases matching TRBD1. The CDR3 contains 15 residues. Trimming cost V 0 bases and J 9 bases; bases outside gene matches: 9. The V gene's germline CDR1 is SGHAT and CDR2 FQNNGV. The CDR3 region has the DNA TGTGCCAGCAGCTTAGACGGTAGGGGGCAGGACACGCAGTATTTT. As protein: CASSLDGRGQDTQYF. Supplemented by reference TRBV11-2 and TRBJ2-3, the full variable domain reads EAGVAQSPRYKIIEKRQSVAFWCNPISGHATLYWYQQILGQGPKLLIQFQNNGVVDDSQLPKDRFSAERLKGVDSTLKIQPAKLEDSAVYLCASSLDGRGQDTQYFGPGTRLTVL.

The chain recombines TRBV25-1 with TRBJ2-2, with D uncertain. V was cut by 2 bases and J by 2 bases, with 3 bases left in between. Germline assignment: CDR1 MGHDK and CDR2 SYGVNS. The CDR3 length is 13 residues. The CDR3 reads CASSELNTGELFF. In DNA, the CDR3 is TGTGCCAGCAGTGAACTAAACACCGGGGAGCTGTTTTTT.

The J gene is TRBJ2-2, the V gene TRBV19; D call uncertain. The CDR3 runs 13 residues. The ends were cut back, 2 bases at V and 7 bases at J, with 8 bases in the middle. Per germline, CDR1 LNHDA and CDR2 SQIVND (reference sequence). DNA of the CDR3: TGTGCCAGTAGTATATCGGTGGGCGGGGAGCTGTTTTTT. Protein: CASSISVGGELFF.

This chain links TRBV24-1 with TRBJ2-3; D gene ambiguous. Germline CDR1 KGHDR, CDR2 SFDVKD. This CDR3 spans 16 amino acids. V was shortened by 1 base and J by 1 base, with 11 bases between the two germline ends. In DNA form, the CDR3 reads TGTGCCACCAGTGATTTTTCGGGCCCGGGCACAGATACGCAGTATTTT. Translated, it gives CATSDFSGPGTDTQYF.

The chain employs TRBV28 and TRBJ1-2; 9 bases fit TRBD1. CDR1 is MDHEN, CDR2 SYDVKM, per germline. The CDR3 is made up of 13 amino acids. With 6 bases clipped from V and 6 bases from J, the junction kept 5 bases outside the gene matches. CDR3 bases: TGTGCCAGCAGATATACAGGGGGCCATGGCTACACCTTC. It encodes CASRYTGGHGYTF.

The count of this clone is one. V is TRBV28 and J is TRBJ2-7; 8 positions match TRBD1. Germline values: CDR1 MDHEN, CDR2 SYDVKM. V trimming: 4 bases; J trimming: 2 bases; junction bases outside the gene matches: 7. The CDR3 is 15 amino acids. The DNA of the CDR3 is TGTGCCAGCAGTTCTCCGGGACAGGCGACCTACGAGCAGTACTTC. Residues: CASSSPGQATYEQYF.

This chain uses TRBV20-1 with TRBJ2-1; D call uncertain. Germline-derived CDR1 and CDR2 are DFQATT and SNEGSKA (reference sequence). The CDR3 has 13 residues. Trimming stripped 3 bases from V and 0 bases from J, with 6 bases between. The CDR3 DNA reads TGCAGTGCTAGTAGTGACTCCTACAATGAGCAGTTCTTC. It specifies CSASSDSYNEQFF.

The chain is built from TRBV10-3 and TRBJ2-7, with 10 bases identical to TRBD2. V shed 0 bases and J 4 bases; nucleotides not matched to a gene: 3. Per germline, CDR1 ENHRY and CDR2 SYGVKD. This CDR3 contains 15 residues. The CDR3 region is CAISESASGRYEQYF. The CDR3 DNA reads as TGTGCCATCAGTGAGTCAGCTAGCGGGAGATACGAGCAGTACTTC.

This sequence joins TRBV4-2 and TRBJ1-1; D not resolved. The germline V gene has CDR1 LGHNA and CDR2 YNFKEQ. V gave up 0 bases and J gave up 8 bases, with 13 bases separating them. The CDR3 sequence is 14 residues long. CDR3 sequence (DNA): TGTGCCAGCAGCCAAGAGACGGGCCAGTCAGAAGCTTTCTTT. Translating gives CASSQETGQSEAFF.

The gene calls are TRBV11-2 and TRBJ1-1; weak D call: TRBD1 (5 bases). This CDR3 region has 15 residues. Germline CDR1 SGHAT, CDR2 FQNNGV. V lost 8 bases and J lost 0, with 16 bases in between. The CDR3 coding sequence is TGTGCCAGCGGACCCATCAGAGGGGTGAACACTGAAGCTTTCTTT. This codes for CASGPIRGVNTEAFF. Complete variable domain (other parts from reference TRBV11-2 and TRBJ1-1): EAGVAQSPRYKIIEKRQSVAFWCNPISGHATLYWYQQILGQGPKLLIQFQNNGVVDDSQLPKDRFSAERLKGVDSTLKIQPAKLEDSAVYLCASGPIRGVNTEAFFGQGTRLTVV.

The gene calls are TRBV24-1 and TRBJ2-2; D not certain. The CDR3 sequence is 13 residues long. Trimming pared 9 bases from V and 0 bases from J, leaving 7 bases between. Per the germline V gene, CDR1 is KGHDR and CDR2 is SFDVKD. The CDR3 coding sequence is TGTGCCACCTCGCCACCGAACACCGGGGAGCTGTTTTTT. Amino acid sequence: CATSPPNTGELFF.

The chain has TRBV5-1 and TRBJ1-2, with D possibly being TRBD1 (5 bases). V lost 3 bases and J lost 6, with 18 bases in between. In germline, CDR1 is SGHRS, CDR2 YFSETQ. The CDR3 length is 15 residues. For the CDR3, the DNA is TGCGCCAGCAGCTGGGGGAACCGGGTCAACGATGGCTACACCTTC. It specifies CASSWGNRVNDGYTF. The full variable domain, with the rest looked up from reference TRBV5-1 and TRBJ1-2, is KAGVTQTPRYLIKTRGQQVTLSCSPISGHRSVSWYQQTPGQGLQFLFEYFSETQRNKGNFPGRFSGRQFSNSRSEMNVSTLELGDSALYLCASSWGNRVNDGYTFGSGTRLTVV.

Comment on this clone: The junction departs from germline at one end; a sequencing error may be responsible. J is TRBJ1-6 and V is TRBV13, with TRBD1 matching 7 bases. Germline CDR1 reads PRHDT; CDR2 reads FYEKMQ (reference sequence). This CDR3 has 16 amino acids. The CDR3 loop reads CTSSQEGQTSNSPLHF. In DNA, the CDR3 is TGTACCAGCAGCCAAGAGGGACAGACAAGTAATTCACCCCTCCACTTT.

The chain joins TRBV11-3 to TRBJ2-6, with D possibly TRBD1 on 5 matching bases. The germline V gene has CDR1 SGHNT and CDR2 YENEEA. The CDR3 contains 15 residues. V dropped 5 bases and J dropped 6 bases, with 14 bases sitting between them. The CDR3 coding sequence is TGTGCCAGCAGCCCCTGGGAAGGGGAGGCCAACGTCCTGACTTTC. Encoded protein: CASSPWEGEANVLTF.

The chain has TRBV12-3 or TRBV12-4 and TRBJ2-1, with D hard to call. This CDR3 has 11 amino acids. The V end was cut by 3 bases, the J end by 12 bases, with 9 bases between. As DNA, the CDR3 is TGTGCCAGCAGTTTTATGATAAGGCAGTTCTTC. Its protein product is CASSFMIRQFF.

J is TRBJ2-7 and V is TRBV4-2; perhaps TRBD2 as D (5 bases). This CDR3 region has 15 residues. Trimming took off 0 bases at V and 0 bases at J, with 9 bases between the two ends. Looked up from germline, CDR1 is LGHNA and CDR2 is YNFKEQ. The CDR3 region has the DNA TGTGCCAGCAGCCAAGAGAGGGATCGCTCCTACGAGCAGTACTTC. Protein sequence: CASSQERDRSYEQYF.

The chain uses TRBV24-1 and TRBJ2-6; D not resolved. Trimming shortened V by 6 bases and J by 3 bases, and 5 bases separated the two germline ends. CDR1 is KGHDR and CDR2 is SFDVKD in the germline V gene. This CDR3 contains 13 residues. The CDR3 sequence is CATSQRGANVLTF. The CDR3 DNA reads as TGTGCCACCAGTCAACGTGGGGCCAACGTCCTGACTTTC.

The rearrangement joins TRBV7-2 to TRBJ2-7; the D is unclear. V dropped 4 bases and J dropped 4 bases, with 8 bases sitting between them. CDR3 length: 12 residues. The V gene's germline CDR1 is SGHTA and CDR2 FQGNSA. CDR3 DNA: TGTGCCAGCAGCTACCCCAGTTACGAGCAGTACTTC. This codes for CASSYPSYEQYF.

This chain joins TRBV19 and TRBJ1-5, with a weak D call TRBD1 (5 bases). Germline lookup yields CDR1 LNHDA and CDR2 SQIVND (reference sequence). The CDR3 extends over 18 amino acids. V lost 6 bases, J lost 2 bases, and 23 bases lay in between. The CDR3 DNA follows: TGTGCCAGTAGCCCACGTCCGGGACTAAACCCGGGCAATCAGCCCCAGCATTTT. Amino acid sequence: CASSPRPGLNPGNQPQHF. The complete variable domain, with remaining parts taken from reference TRBV19 and TRBJ1-5, reads DGGITQSPKYLFRKEGQNVTLSCEQNLNHDAMYWYRQDPGQGLRLIYYSQIVNDFQKGDIAEGYSVSREKKESFPLTVTSAQKNPTAFYLCASSPRPGLNPGNQPQHFGDGTRLSIL.

This chain joins TRBV4-1 and TRBJ2-7; 8 bases map to TRBD2. Per germline, CDR1 MGHRA and CDR2 YSYEKL. This CDR3 has 15 amino acids. J gave up 3 bases and V 4 bases, and 8 bases lay outside the gene matches. In nucleotides, the CDR3 is TGCGCCAGCAGCCGCCCGGGGGGGACCAACTACGAGCAGTACTTC. This codes for CASSRPGGTNYEQYF.

This chain uses TRBV7-2 with TRBJ2-7; D remains unclear. Trimming shortened V by 8 bases and J by 3 bases, and 14 bases separated the two germline ends. CDR3 length: 13 amino acids. Germline-derived CDR1 and CDR2 are SGHTA and FQGNSA. In DNA form, the CDR3 reads TGTGCCAGCGGGGATCCCCCAGTCTACGAGCAGTACTTC. Protein: CASGDPPVYEQYF. The variable domain in full, with the rest retrieved from reference TRBV7-2 and TRBJ2-7, is GAGVSQSPSNKVTEKGKDVELRCDPISGHTALYWYRQSLGQGLEFLIYFQGNSAPDKSGLPSDRFSAERTGGSVSTLTIQRTQQEDSAVYLCASGDPPVYEQYFGPGTRLTVT.

This clone was found once. The chain recombines TRBV3-1 (or the pseudogene TRBV3-2) with TRBJ2-7, with a weak D call TRBD2 (5 bases). Germline CDR1 reads LGHDT; CDR2 reads YNNKEL (reference sequence). The ends were cut back, 5 bases at V and 3 bases at J, with 5 bases in the middle. The CDR3 spans 11 residues. CDR3: CASSGSYEQYF. The CDR3 nucleotides are TGTGCCAGCAGCGGGAGCTACGAGCAGTACTTC.

The V gene is TRBV30, the J gene TRBJ1-1; 7 nucleotides align to TRBD1. J gave up 6 bases and V 2 bases, and 3 bases lay outside the gene matches. Germline V CDR1 and CDR2: GTSNPN, SVGIG (reference sequence). The CDR3 runs 12 residues. DNA of the CDR3: TGTGCCTGGAGTAACACAGGGGCTGAAGCTTTCTTT. This gives the protein CAWSNTGAEAFF.

V is TRBV4-3 and J is TRBJ1-2; weak D call: TRBD1 (5 bases). Trimming left V 3 bases short and J 6 bases short, with 17 bases between. Looked up from germline, CDR1 is LGHNA and CDR2 is YSLEER. The CDR3 covers 15 residues. CDR3 sequence reads: CASSHPGEGIDGYTF. DNA for the CDR3: TGCGCCAGCAGCCACCCGGGGGAGGGGATCGATGGCTACACCTTC.

This chain links TRBV19 with TRBJ1-6; D unclear. There are 14 residues in the CDR3. V shed 7 bases and J shed 5 bases, with 12 bases lying between them. CDR1 is LNHDA and CDR2 is SQIVND in the germline V gene (reference sequence). CDR3 protein: CASTDGRDNSPLHF. CDR3 nucleotide sequence: TGTGCCAGTACTGACGGACGCGATAATTCACCCCTCCACTTT. Full variable domain (remainder filled in from reference TRBV19 and TRBJ1-6): DGGITQSPKYLFRKEGQNVTLSCEQNLNHDAMYWYRQDPGQGLRLIYYSQIVNDFQKGDIAEGYSVSREKKESFPLTVTSAQKNPTAFYLCASTDGRDNSPLHFGNGTRLTVT.

This chain links TRBV7-3 with TRBJ2-1; D call uncertain. The V end was cut by 2 bases, the J end by 0 bases, with 8 bases between. The germline CDR1 and CDR2 sequences are SGHTA and FQGTGA. There are 15 residues in the CDR3. CDR3 protein: CASSLGIGSYNEQFF. CDR3 sequence (DNA): TGTGCCAGCAGCTTAGGGATTGGCTCCTACAATGAGCAGTTCTTC.